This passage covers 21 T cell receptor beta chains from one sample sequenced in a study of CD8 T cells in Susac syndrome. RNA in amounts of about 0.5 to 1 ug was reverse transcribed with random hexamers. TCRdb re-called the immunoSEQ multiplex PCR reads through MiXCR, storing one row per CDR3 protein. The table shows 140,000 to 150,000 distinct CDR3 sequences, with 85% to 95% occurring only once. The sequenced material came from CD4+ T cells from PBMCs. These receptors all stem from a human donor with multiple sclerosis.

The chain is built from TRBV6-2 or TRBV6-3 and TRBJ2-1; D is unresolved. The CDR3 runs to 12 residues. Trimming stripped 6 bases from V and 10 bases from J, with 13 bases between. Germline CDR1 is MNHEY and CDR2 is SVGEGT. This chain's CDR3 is CASRRDTVEQFF. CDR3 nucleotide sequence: TGTGCCAGCAGGCGCGACACCGTCGAGCAGTTCTTC.

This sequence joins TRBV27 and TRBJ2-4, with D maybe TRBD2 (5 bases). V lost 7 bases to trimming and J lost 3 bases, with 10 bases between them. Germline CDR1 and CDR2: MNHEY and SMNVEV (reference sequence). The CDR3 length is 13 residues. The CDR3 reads CASTSLLKNIQYF. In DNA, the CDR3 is TGTGCCAGCACTAGCCTTCTCAAAAACATTCAGTACTTC.

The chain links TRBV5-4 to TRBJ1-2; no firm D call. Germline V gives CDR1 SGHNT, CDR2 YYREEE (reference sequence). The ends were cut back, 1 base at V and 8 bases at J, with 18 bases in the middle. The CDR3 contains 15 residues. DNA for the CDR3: TGTGCCAGCAGCTTGTCACACGTAGTCCCCCTCGGCTACACCTTC. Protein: CASSLSHVVPLGYTF.

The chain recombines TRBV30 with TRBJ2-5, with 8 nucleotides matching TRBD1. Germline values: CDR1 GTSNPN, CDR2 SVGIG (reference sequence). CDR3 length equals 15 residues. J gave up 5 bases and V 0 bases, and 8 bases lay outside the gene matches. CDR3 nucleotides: TGTGCCTGGAGTGTACGGACAGGGTGGGGGGAGACCCAGTACTTC. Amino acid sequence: CAWSVRTGWGETQYF.

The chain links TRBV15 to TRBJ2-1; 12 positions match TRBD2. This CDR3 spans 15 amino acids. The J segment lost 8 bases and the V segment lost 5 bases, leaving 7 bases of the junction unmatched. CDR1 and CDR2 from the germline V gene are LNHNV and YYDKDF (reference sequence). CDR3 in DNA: TGTGCCACCAGCCGCGGACTAGCGGGGAATGATGAGCAGTTCTTC. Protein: CATSRGLAGNDEQFF.

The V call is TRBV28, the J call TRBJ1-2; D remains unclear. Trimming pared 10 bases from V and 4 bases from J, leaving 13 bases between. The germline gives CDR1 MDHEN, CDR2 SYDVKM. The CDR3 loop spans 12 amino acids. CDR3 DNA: TGTGCCACCCAGTCTGAGGCCTATGGCTACACCTTC. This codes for CATQSEAYGYTF.

The CDR3 is CSADRGGLNEQFF. CDR3 nucleotide sequence: TGCAGTGCTGACAGGGGAGGGTTGAATGAGCAGTTCTTC. The V and J genes are TRBV20-1 and TRBJ2-1; weak D call: TRBD1 (8 bases). The ends were cut back, 5 bases at V and 7 bases at J, with 15 bases in the middle. Per the germline V gene, CDR1 is DFQATT and CDR2 is SNEGSKA (reference sequence). The CDR3 totals 13 residues.

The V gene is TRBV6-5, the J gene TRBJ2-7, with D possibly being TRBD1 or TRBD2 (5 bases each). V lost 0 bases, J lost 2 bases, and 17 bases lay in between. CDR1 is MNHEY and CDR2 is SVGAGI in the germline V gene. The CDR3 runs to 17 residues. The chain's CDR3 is CASSYSFAGTGTYEQYF. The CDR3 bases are TGTGCCAGCAGTTACTCCTTCGCCGGGACCGGTACCTACGAGCAGTACTTC.

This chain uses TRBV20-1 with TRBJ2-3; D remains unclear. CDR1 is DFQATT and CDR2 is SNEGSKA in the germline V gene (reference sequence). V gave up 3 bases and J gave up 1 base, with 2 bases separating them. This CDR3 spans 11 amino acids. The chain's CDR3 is CSARRTDTQYF. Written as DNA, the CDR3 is TGCAGTGCTAGGCGCACAGATACGCAGTATTTT.

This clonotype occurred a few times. DNA for the CDR3: TGCAGTGTAGGGGAGACCCAGTACTTC. It translates to CSVGETQYF. The chain links TRBV20-1 to TRBJ2-5; D remains ambiguous. The V and J ends lost 7 bases and 5 bases respectively, with 5 bases between them. This CDR3 contains 9 residues. CDR1 and CDR2 (germline): DFQATT, SNEGSKA (reference sequence).

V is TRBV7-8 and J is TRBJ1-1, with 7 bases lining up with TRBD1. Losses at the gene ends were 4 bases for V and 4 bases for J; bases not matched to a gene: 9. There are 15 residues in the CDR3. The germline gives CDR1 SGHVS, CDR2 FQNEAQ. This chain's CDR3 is CASSSVTTGSTEAFF. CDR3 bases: TGTGCCAGCAGCTCGGTCACGACAGGGAGCACTGAAGCTTTCTTT.

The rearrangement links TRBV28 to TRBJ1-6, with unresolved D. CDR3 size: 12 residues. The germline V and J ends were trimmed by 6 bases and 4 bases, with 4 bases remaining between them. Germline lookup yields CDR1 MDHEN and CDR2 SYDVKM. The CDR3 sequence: CASSYYNSPLHF. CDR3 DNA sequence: TGTGCCAGCAGCTATTATAATTCACCCCTCCACTTT.

In DNA form, the CDR3 reads TGCGCCAGCAGCCAGCGGGACGTAGTGCGTACTGAAGCTTTCTTT. As protein: CASSQRDVVRTEAFF. The rearrangement uses TRBV4-3 and TRBJ1-1; weak D call: TRBD1 (5 bases). This CDR3 comprises 15 residues. CDR1 is LGHNA and CDR2 is YSLEER in the germline V gene. V was clipped by 3 bases and J by 5 bases, with 16 bases between them.

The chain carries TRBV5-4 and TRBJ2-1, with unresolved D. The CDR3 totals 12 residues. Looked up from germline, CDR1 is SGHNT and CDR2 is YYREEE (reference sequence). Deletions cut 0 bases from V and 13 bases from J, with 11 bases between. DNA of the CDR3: TGTGCCAGCAGCTTGGAGGTGTCTCGACAGTTCTTC. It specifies CASSLEVSRQFF.

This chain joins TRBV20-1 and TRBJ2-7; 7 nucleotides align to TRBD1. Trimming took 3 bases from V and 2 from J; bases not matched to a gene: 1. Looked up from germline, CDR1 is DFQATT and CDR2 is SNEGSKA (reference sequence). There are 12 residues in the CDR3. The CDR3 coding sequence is TGCAGTGCTAGGGGACAGCCCTACGAGCAGTACTTC. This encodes CSARGQPYEQYF.

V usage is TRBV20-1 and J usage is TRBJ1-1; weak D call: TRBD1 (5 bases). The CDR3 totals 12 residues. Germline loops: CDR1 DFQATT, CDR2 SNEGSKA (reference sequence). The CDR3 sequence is CRGQEAGTEAFF. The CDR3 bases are TGCAGGGGGCAGGAGGCCGGCACTGAAGCTTTCTTT.

The CDR3 region has the DNA TGTGCCAGCAGTCCTGACAGCCTAGGCACAGATACGCAGTATTTT. This codes for CASSPDSLGTDTQYF. The chain combines TRBV7-2 with TRBJ2-3; TRBD1 is a possible D gene (5 bases). V lost 6 bases, J lost 1 base, and 14 bases lay in between. The V gene's germline CDR1 is SGHTA and CDR2 FQGNSA. The CDR3 is 15 amino acids.

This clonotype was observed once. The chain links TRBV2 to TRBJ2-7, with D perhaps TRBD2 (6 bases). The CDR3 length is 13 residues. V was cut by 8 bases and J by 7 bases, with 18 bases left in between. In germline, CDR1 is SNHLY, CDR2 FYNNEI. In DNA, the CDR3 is TGTGCCAGCCGGTTGACTAGTCCGGGGGAGCAGTACTTC. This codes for CASRLTSPGEQYF. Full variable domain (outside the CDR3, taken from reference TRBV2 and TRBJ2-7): EPEVTQTPSHQVTQMGQEVILRCVPISNHLYFYWYRQILGQKVEFLVSFYNNEISEKSEIFDDQFSVERPDGSNFTLKIRSTKLEDSAMYFCASRLTSPGEQYFGPGTRLTVT.

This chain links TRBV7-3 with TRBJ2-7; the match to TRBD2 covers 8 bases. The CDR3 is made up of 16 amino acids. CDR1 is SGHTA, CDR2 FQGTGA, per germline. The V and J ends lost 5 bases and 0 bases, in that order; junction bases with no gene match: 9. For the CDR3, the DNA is TGTGCCAGCAGCCGGGGGGGACTATCGAGCTCCTACGAGCAGTACTTC. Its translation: CASSRGGLSSSYEQYF.

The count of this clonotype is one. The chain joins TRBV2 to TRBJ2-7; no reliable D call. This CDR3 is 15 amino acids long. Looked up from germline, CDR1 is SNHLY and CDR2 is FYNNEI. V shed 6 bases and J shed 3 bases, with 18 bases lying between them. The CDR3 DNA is TGTGCCAGCAGCGAGGACGGCACCGGGCACTACGAGCAGTACTTC. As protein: CASSEDGTGHYEQYF.

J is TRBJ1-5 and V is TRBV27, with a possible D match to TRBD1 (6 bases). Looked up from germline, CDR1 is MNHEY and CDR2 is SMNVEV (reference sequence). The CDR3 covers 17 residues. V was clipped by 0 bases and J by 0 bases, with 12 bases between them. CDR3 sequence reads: CASSLSLDRNSNQPQHF. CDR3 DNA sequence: TGTGCCAGCAGTTTATCGTTGGACAGAAATAGCAATCAGCCCCAGCATTTT.